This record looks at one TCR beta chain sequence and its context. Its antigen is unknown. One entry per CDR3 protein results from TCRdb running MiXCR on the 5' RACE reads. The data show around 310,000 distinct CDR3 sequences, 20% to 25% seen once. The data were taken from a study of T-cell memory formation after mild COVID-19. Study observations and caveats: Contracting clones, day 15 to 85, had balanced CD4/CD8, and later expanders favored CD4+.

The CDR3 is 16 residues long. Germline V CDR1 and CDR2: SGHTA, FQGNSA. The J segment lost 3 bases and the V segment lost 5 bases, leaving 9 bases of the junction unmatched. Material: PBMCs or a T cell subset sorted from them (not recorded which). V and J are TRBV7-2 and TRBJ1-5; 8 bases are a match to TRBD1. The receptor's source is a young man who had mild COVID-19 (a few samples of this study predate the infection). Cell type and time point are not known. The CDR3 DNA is TGTGCCAGCAGCCCACGCAGGACAGGGAACAATCAGCCCCAGCATTTT. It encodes CASSPRRTGNNQPQHF.